This T cell receptor beta chain was sequenced in a study of human thymus T cells. The CDR3 loop spans 16 amino acids. TCRdb's table, derived via immunoSEQ multiplex PCR, lists solely in-frame clones and lacks some. The profile shows about 46,000 clones, 85% to 95% of them singletons. Only four of the eight donors provided a 0.5-1 mL blood sample. Blood DNA came from all available leukocytes, not a fixed cell number. Turning to this clone: Its antigen is not identified.

Study outcomes and limitations: Repertoires sampled from thymus and blood appeared biased in V and J gene usage.

The rearrangement uses TRBV21-1 and TRBJ2-3; TRBD2, the table's D call, lacks a check against the DNA. TRBV21-1 is described as a pseudogene. The receptor was derived from a girl in the first two years of life with a congenital heart defect but otherwise immunologically healthy. Input material: blood. This chain's CDR3 is CASSKGGTNFTDTQYF. CDR3 nucleotide sequence: TGTGCCAGCAGCAAAGGGGGGACTAACTTCACAGATACGCAGTATTTT.